The present T cell receptor (beta chain) was sequenced within a study of blood T cell repertoires in COVID-19. Trimming stripped 7 bases from V and 8 bases from J, with 17 bases between. Germline CDR1 WSHSY, CDR2 SAAADI. There are 13 residues in the CDR3. The data were produced by immunoSEQ multiplex PCR, yet TCRdb's version contains in-frame clones alone and is incomplete. The data show under 450,000 clones, approximately 89% seen once. The TCR was taken from a woman aged 35 to 49 with COVID-19, enrolled during active disease. The sample consisted of peripheral blood. This chain links TRBV10-2 with TRBJ1-1; maybe TRBD1 (6 bases). The CDR3 region is CASTYGQRSEAFF. The CDR3 nucleotides read TGCGCCAGCACTTACGGACAGCGATCGGAAGCTTTCTTT.